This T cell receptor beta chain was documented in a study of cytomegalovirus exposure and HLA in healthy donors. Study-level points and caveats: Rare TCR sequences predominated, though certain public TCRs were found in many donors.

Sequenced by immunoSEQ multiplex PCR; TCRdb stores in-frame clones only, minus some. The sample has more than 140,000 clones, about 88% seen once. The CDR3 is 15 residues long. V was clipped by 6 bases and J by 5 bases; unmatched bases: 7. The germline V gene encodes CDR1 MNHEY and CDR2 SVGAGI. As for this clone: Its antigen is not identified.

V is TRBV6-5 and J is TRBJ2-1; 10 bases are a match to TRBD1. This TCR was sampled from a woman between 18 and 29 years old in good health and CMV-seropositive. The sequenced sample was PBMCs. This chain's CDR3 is CASRSRDRGHNEQFF. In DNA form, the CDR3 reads TGTGCCAGCAGGAGCCGGGACAGGGGTCACAATGAGCAGTTCTTC.